These 8 T cell receptor beta chains were sequenced from one sample in a study of blood T cell repertoires in COVID-19. The assay was immunoSEQ multiplex PCR, and TCRdb's table has in-frame clones only and misses some. Found here are tens of thousands of clones, roughly 88% of them singletons; the top ten hold 11%. Source material: peripheral blood. The source is a man at least 80 years old with acute or convalescent COVID-19.

Here the CDR3 reads CSVNQGYTEAFF. CDR3 coding DNA: TGCAGCGTTAATCAGGGGTACACTGAAGCTTTCTTT. The genes are TRBV29-1 and TRBJ1-1; the D gene is possibly TRBD1 (6 bases). Germline V gives CDR1 SQVTM, CDR2 ANQGSEA. The V end was cut by 5 bases, the J end by 3 bases, with 10 bases between. CDR3 size: 12 residues.

This chain joins TRBV7-2 and TRBJ2-7; 8 bases fit TRBD2. Per germline, CDR1 SGHTA and CDR2 FQGNSA. The CDR3 consists of 14 residues. Losses at the gene ends were 4 bases for V and 6 bases for J; bases not matched to a gene: 8. CDR3 DNA: TGTGCCAGCAGCTCGGGACTAGAGCGACTCGAGCAGTACTTC. Translating it yields CASSSGLERLEQYF.

This clone was counted once. The chain links TRBV4-3 to TRBJ2-3; TRBD2 aligns across 7 bases. J was trimmed by 3 bases and V by 1 base; bases with no gene match: 4. The germline gives CDR1 LGHNA, CDR2 YSLEER. This CDR3 region has 15 residues. The CDR3 region has the DNA TGCGCCAGCAGCCAAGCGGAGGGAGGGACAGATACGCAGTATTTT. Protein: CASSQAEGGTDTQYF.

The chain uses TRBV11-2 and TRBJ1-1; a possible D gene is TRBD1 (6 bases). The CDR3 extends over 14 amino acids. From germline, CDR1 is SGHAT and CDR2 FQNNGV. Between the trimmed V and J ends, which lost 5 bases and 1 base, there was a span of 11 bases. The CDR3 coding sequence is TGTGCCAGCAGCAGACAGGTAGGGAACACTGAAGCTTTCTTT. Amino acid sequence: CASSRQVGNTEAFF.

This chain links TRBV19 with TRBJ1-4, with 7 bases identical to TRBD1. This CDR3 region has 18 residues. V dropped 2 bases and J dropped 4; count of bases not matched to a gene: 13. Germline V gene sequence: CDR1 LNHDA, CDR2 SQIVND (reference sequence). CDR3 in DNA: TGTGCCAGTAGTATACCCCTTAACAGGGGCCGGGGTAATGAAAAACTGTTTTTT. The encoded protein is CASSIPLNRGRGNEKLFF.

The V gene is TRBV9, the J gene TRBJ2-5; 15 positions agree with TRBD2. The CDR3 is 17 residues long. The germline V gene encodes CDR1 SGDLS and CDR2 YYNGEE. The V segment lost 4 bases and the J segment 5 bases; nucleotides outside the gene matches: 9. In nucleotides, the CDR3 is TGTGCCAGCAGCCCCGGGACTAGCGGGGGGCGGGGGGAGACCCAGTACTTC. Its translation: CASSPGTSGGRGETQYF. Full variable domain (outside the CDR3, taken from reference TRBV9 and TRBJ2-5): DSGVTQTPKHLITATGQRVTLRCSPRSGDLSVYWYQQSLDQGLQFLIQYYNGEERAKGNILERFSAQQFPDLHSELNLSSLELGDSALYFCASSPGTSGGRGETQYFGPGTRLLVL.

The rearrangement links TRBV11-3 to TRBJ2-2, with 8 bases fitting TRBD2. CDR3 length: 15 amino acids. After removal of 5 bases from V and 4 bases from J, the junction contained 6 bases not matched to a gene. The germline gives CDR1 SGHNT, CDR2 YENEEA. The CDR3 protein is CASSRAGVSTGELFF. The CDR3 DNA sequence: TGTGCCAGCAGCCGAGCGGGAGTAAGCACCGGGGAGCTGTTTTTT.

The chain uses TRBV28 and TRBJ1-4, with TRBD1 matching 8 bases. The CDR3 length is 16 residues. V shed 4 bases and J 5 bases; nucleotides not matched to a gene: 9. The germline gives CDR1 MDHEN, CDR2 SYDVKM. In DNA form, the CDR3 reads TGTGCCAGCAGTTCCCTAACAGGGGGGGTAAATGAAAAACTGTTTTTT. Translated, it gives CASSSLTGGVNEKLFF.